This is a list of T cell receptor beta chains from one sample in a study of T cell repertoires in cytomegalovirus infection. One entry per CDR3 protein, called by TCRdb with MiXCR from the reads. The data contain 150,000 or so distinct CDR3 sequences, roughly 22% of them singletons. Their cognate antigens are unknown. This specimen was CD8+ T cells from cultured PBMCs, taken from culture after CMV antigen stimulation. These receptors all stem from a human donor in good health (CMV status not recorded). Some clones in this sample may be carry-over from other donors' samples. Each CDR3 is given with its conserved first and last residue. The D gene is left open where the match is weak. Some rows have no size entry. The others give once, few or many, or a class for an expanded clone.

d_call,clone_size,j_call,v_call,cdr3_nt,cdr3_aa
TRBD2,-,TRBJ2-3,TRBV4-2,TGTGCCAGCAGCCAAGAGACTAGCCCCACAGATACGCAGTATTTT,CASSQETSPTDTQYF
TRBD1,-,TRBJ2-2,TRBV6-1,TGTGCCAGCAGTTCGACAGGGGACGGGGAGCTGTTTTTT,CASSSTGDGELFF
-,few,TRBJ2-7,TRBV7-9,TGTGCCAGCAGACCATTTCTGACCTACGAGCAGTACTTC,CASRPFLTYEQYF
-,few,TRBJ2-3,TRBV4-1,TGCGCCAGCAGCAAACCAGGGGTAACCACAGATACGCAGTATTTT,CASSKPGVTTDTQYF
TRBD2,-,TRBJ2-1,TRBV7-2,TGTGCCAGCAGCCGAACCCCTAGCGGGGGATATAATGAGCAGTTCTTC,CASSRTPSGGYNEQFF
-,few,TRBJ1-3,TRBV4-3,TGCGCCAGCAGCCAAGAGGGGCCGACCTCTGGAAACACCATATATTTT,CASSQEGPTSGNTIYF
TRBD2,-,TRBJ2-3,TRBV6-5,TGTGCCAGCAGTCCCGGACTAGCGGACACAGATACGCAGTATTTT,CASSPGLADTDTQYF
-,-,TRBJ1-3,TRBV12-5,TGTGCTAGTGGACTGGCCTCTGGAAACACCATATATTTT,CASGLASGNTIYF
TRBD2,-,TRBJ2-3,TRBV7-3,TGTGCCAGCAGCGCACTTAAACTAGCGGGGGCCGGAGATACGCAGTATTTT,CASSALKLAGAGDTQYF
-,-,TRBJ1-5,TRBV4-3,TGCGCCAGCAGCCAAGATAGCGGGGGATATCAGCCCCAGCATTTT,CASSQDSGGYQPQHF
-,-,TRBJ2-7,TRBV6-2/TRBV6-3,TGTGCCAGCGGTTTGACGTCCTACGAGCAGTACTTC,CASGLTSYEQYF
-,few,TRBJ2-3,TRBV11-2,TGTGCCAGCAGCTTAGATGAGCTCGGTGCTAGAGGGTTGGGAACAGATACGCAGTATTTT,CASSLDELGARGLGTDTQYF
TRBD2,-,TRBJ2-5,TRBV27,TGTGCCAGCAGTTTAGCCCTAGCGGGGGCCCAAGAGACCCAGTACTTC,CASSLALAGAQETQYF
-,-,TRBJ1-6,TRBV4-1,TGCGCCAGCAGCCAAGATCCGGGCAGGTATAATTCACCCCTCCACTTT,CASSQDPGRYNSPLHF
-,-,TRBJ2-1,TRBV7-8,TGTGCCAGCAGCTCCTCAGGGGTGCCCAATGAGCAGTTCTTC,CASSSSGVPNEQFF
TRBD1,few,TRBJ2-1,TRBV6-1,TGTGCCGGACAAGCCGGGACAGGGGCCTCCTACAATGAGCAGTTCTTC,CAGQAGTGASYNEQFF
TRBD1,-,TRBJ1-6,TRBV28,TGTGCCAGCAGTGACCGGGACAGGGGACATCCCCTCCACTTT,CASSDRDRGHPLHF
-,few,TRBJ1-1,TRBV9,TGTGCCAGCAGCGTAGTGCAGGGCCTGAACACTGAAGCTTTCTTT,CASSVVQGLNTEAFF
TRBD2,few,TRBJ2-7,TRBV7-2,TGTGCCAGCAGCCCCACTAGCGGGGGGTACTACGAGCAGTACTTC,CASSPTSGGYYEQYF
-,-,TRBJ2-3,TRBV7-8,TGTGCCAGCAGCTCTGGCTCGGATACGCAGTATTTT,CASSSGSDTQYF
TRBD1,few,TRBJ1-2,TRBV27,TGTGTCAGCAGACCCGGGACAGGGACCTATGGCTACACCTTC,CVSRPGTGTYGYTF
-,-,TRBJ1-2,TRBV6-2/TRBV6-3,TGTGCCAGCAGTTACTCTGCAGGTCCTGGCTACACCTTC,CASSYSAGPGYTF
-,few,TRBJ1-4,TRBV20-1,TGCAGTGCTAGTACTCATTGCGATGAAAAACTGTTTTTT,CSASTHCDEKLFF
TRBD2,-,TRBJ2-3,TRBV7-2,TGTGCCAGCAGCTCGCCAAGCGGGGGGGGCAGCACAGATACGCAGTATTTT,CASSSPSGGGSTDTQYF
-,many,TRBJ1-2,TRBV6-1,TGTGCCAGCAGAGTCGACGGGGAATATGGCTACACCTTC,CASRVDGEYGYTF
-,few,TRBJ2-1,TRBV19,TGTGCCAGTAGTATTAGCCCCAGCTCCTACAATGAGCAGTTCTTC,CASSISPSSYNEQFF
TRBD1,-,TRBJ2-7,TRBV2,TGTGCCAGCAGGAGCCGGGACAGCCGATCCTACGAGCAGTACTTC,CASRSRDSRSYEQYF
TRBD1,few,TRBJ1-2,TRBV29-1,TGCAGCGTTGGGCGACAGGGGAACTATGGCTACACCTTC,CSVGRQGNYGYTF
-,-,TRBJ2-7,TRBV7-8,TGTGCCAGCAGCTTAGAAGGGGCGGCCGAGCAGTACTTC,CASSLEGAAEQYF
-,-,TRBJ2-1,TRBV12-3/TRBV12-4,TGTGCCAGCAGTTGGAGGGGCGGTGAGCAGTTCTTC,CASSWRGGEQFF
-,-,TRBJ1-1,TRBV10-3,TGTGCCATCAGTGATCGGGGCGGTGGAAGCACTGAAGCTTTCTTT,CAISDRGGGSTEAFF
TRBD1,few,TRBJ2-3,TRBV7-8,TGTGCCAGCAGCCCACCGGGACAGACAACAGATACGCAGTATTTT,CASSPPGQTTDTQYF
-,few,TRBJ1-1,TRBV11-2,TGTGCCAGCAGCCTACGACAGAGGAACACTGAAGCTTTCTTT,CASSLRQRNTEAFF
-,many,TRBJ2-2,TRBV6-2/TRBV6-3,TGTGCCAGCAGTTACCCCGGGGAGCTGTTTTTT,CASSYPGELFF
TRBD1,many,TRBJ1-5,TRBV7-2,TGTGCCAGCAGCTTAGGGGGACAGGGAGTACGGAAACAGCCCCAGCATTTT,CASSLGGQGVRKQPQHF
-,-,TRBJ1-2,TRBV6-5,TGTGCCAGCAGTTACGGGAGGGACCACTATGGCTACACCTTC,CASSYGRDHYGYTF
-,few,TRBJ2-7,TRBV28,TGTGCCAGCAGTTTATTTGCTACCCCGAGCTCCTACGAGCAGTACTTC,CASSLFATPSSYEQYF
-,-,TRBJ1-2,TRBV11-2,TGTGCCAGCAGCCCTGAGCCAGGGATTAGTTATGGCTACACCTTC,CASSPEPGISYGYTF
-,-,TRBJ2-1,TRBV4-1,TGCGCCAGCAGCCACGGGTCCGACGAGCAGTTCTTC,CASSHGSDEQFF
TRBD1,-,TRBJ2-7,TRBV13,TGTGCCAGCAGCTTAATGACAGGGGACTCCTACGAGCAGTACTTC,CASSLMTGDSYEQYF
-,-,TRBJ1-1,TRBV7-3,TGTGCCAGCAGCCTCCAACAGGGAAAGAACACTGAAGCTTTCTTT,CASSLQQGKNTEAFF
-,few,TRBJ2-1,TRBV4-1,TGCGCCAGCAGCCCCGGGACTTACAATGAGCAGTTCTTC,CASSPGTYNEQFF
-,-,TRBJ1-1,TRBV6-2/TRBV6-3,TGTGCCAGCAGTTTACCCTCCCGGGCCGACAACACTGAAGCTTTCTTT,CASSLPSRADNTEAFF
-,few,TRBJ2-1,TRBV7-2,TGTGCCAGCAGCCCTTACCCCGACCAATACAATGAGCAGTTCTTC,CASSPYPDQYNEQFF
TRBD1,-,TRBJ1-1,TRBV5-1,TGCGCCAGCAGTTATACTGGGACAGGGGGAAAAGGTAGCACTGAAGCTTTCTTT,CASSYTGTGGKGSTEAFF
-,-,TRBJ1-3,TRBV3-1,TGTGCCAGCAGCCAAGACTGGGGGCTCTCTGGAAACACCATATATTTT,CASSQDWGLSGNTIYF
-,few,TRBJ2-3,TRBV7-6,TGTGCCAGCAGCTTAGCACCGGGCCAAGGAATCGATACGCAGTATTTT,CASSLAPGQGIDTQYF
TRBD1,-,TRBJ2-1,TRBV27,TGTGCCAGCAGTTTTCTTCCGGGACAGTCCAACAATGAGCAGTTCTTC,CASSFLPGQSNNEQFF
-,few,TRBJ1-1,TRBV6-1,TGTGCCAGCAACCACCGGGACCCGAACACTGAAGCTTTCTTT,CASNHRDPNTEAFF
-,-,TRBJ2-1,TRBV7-2,TGTGCCAGCAGCGATCAGGCGGCGTCGTGGAACAATGAGCAGTTCTTC,CASSDQAASWNNEQFF
-,few,TRBJ2-5,TRBV7-9,TGTGCCAGCTGCGGGGACAAAGAGACCCAGTACTTC,CASCGDKETQYF
TRBD2,-,TRBJ2-3,TRBV4-2,TGTGCCAGCAGCCAAGGGAGCGGGGGGGCCAGGGCAGATACGCAGTATTTT,CASSQGSGGARADTQYF
-,-,TRBJ2-2,TRBV7-9,TGTGCCAGCTTGTTCCCTGGATCGAACACCGGGGAGCTGTTTTTT,CASLFPGSNTGELFF
TRBD1,few,TRBJ2-5,TRBV4-1,TGCGCCAGCAGCCAAGATCTAGGACAGGGAGAGTCCCAGTACTTC,CASSQDLGQGESQYF
-,few,TRBJ1-2,TRBV12-3/TRBV12-4,TGTGCCAGCAGTACCGATGACAGGATCTATGGCTACACCTTC,CASSTDDRIYGYTF
-,-,TRBJ2-1,TRBV4-3,TGCGCCAGCAGCCAAGAACGGCCGATACGGAATGAGCAGTTCTTC,CASSQERPIRNEQFF
TRBD1,-,TRBJ1-1,TRBV4-3,TGCGCCAGCAGCCAAGATAGCAAGGACAGGCACACCATGAACACTGAAGCTTTCTTT,CASSQDSKDRHTMNTEAFF
-,few,TRBJ2-3,TRBV27,TGTGCCAGCAGTCCTCTTCCCCGCACAGATACGCAGTATTTT,CASSPLPRTDTQYF
-,few,TRBJ2-5,TRBV6-2/TRBV6-3,TGTGCCAGCAGAGCGGCGGGGCCCGCGGAGACCCAGTACTTC,CASRAAGPAETQYF
-,few,TRBJ1-5,TRBV2,TGTGCCAGCAGCCCAACATACGGCAATCAGCCCCAGCATTTT,CASSPTYGNQPQHF